This note documents a single T cell receptor beta chain sequence. Its binding antigen is unknown. No much larger clonotype is one base removed from it; base qualities were not supplied. Single viable CD3+CD4+CD8-CD45RO+ cells were sorted as memory CD4+ T cells on a FACSAria II. CMV serostatus was determined with a Roche Elecsys assay detecting serum IgG against CMV pp150, pp28, p38 and p52. After thawing, total CD4+ T cells were enriched by positive selection with CD4 magnetic microbeads. Samples originated from another study that specifically interrogated the CD4+ T cell memory repertoire. Peripheral blood mononuclear cells were isolated and cryopreserved following standard operating procedures; serum was stored at -80 °C. Staining used CD3-PerCP (BW264/56), CD4-APC (RPA-T4), CD45RO-PE (UCHT1) and CD8-Pacific Orange (3B5) antibodies, with Sytox blue excluding non-viable cells. The Quick-DNA Microprep Kit was used to extract genomic DNA from the sorted cells. TCRbeta DNA was amplified with the immunoSEQ hsTCRbeta kit following the manufacturer's protocol. An Illumina MiSeq instrument was used to sequence the TCRbeta libraries. The study's own analysis went as follows. Once out-of-frame sequences had been removed, some 2 million distinct TCRbeta sequences were left, which works out to an average of approximately 72,000 per individual. Two values were used to score each individual: the count of fewer than 200 previously reported CMV-associated TCRbeta sequences and the total count of productive distinct TCRbeta sequences. A beta-binomial model was reimplemented in Python, and scikit-learn random forests with default parameters were trained on US cohort data. On the Belgian cohort, classifier performance was reported as the median AUC, along with percentile confidence intervals, across 10,000 bootstrap iterations. This immuneACCESS table, as held by TCRdb, lists in-frame sequences with V and J called but not all clones. Of the missing ones, under half trace to an unresolved V gene in checked studies; the others have no known cause. D and trimming come from the DNA, and the V and J calls and clone size come from that table. Counted in this sample were about 48,000 clones; around 78% of them appeared once. Less than 0.85% of the sample comes from the top ten.

The record originates from a study of memory CD4+ T cells and cytomegalovirus serostatus (dated by TCRdb to the late 2010s). With regard to the full study: A total of roughly 33 healthy Belgian adults, of whom 9 were CMV seropositive and 24 were CMV seronegative, were included in the cohort. The study sequenced CD4+ memory TCRbeta repertoires of a Belgian cohort with known cytomegalovirus serostatus to replicate a published TCR-based CMV serostatus classifier. The paper as a whole reports these results and caveats: The results were read as suggesting that the CMV-associated TCR signature is, for the most part, present in the CD4+ memory repertoire. For CMV serostatus prediction, a median bootstrapped AUC of about 0.96 was reached with the original framework, and a median bootstrapped AUC of approximately 0.89 was reached with a US-trained random forest. The original-framework classifier achieved a median bootstrapped AUC of almost 0.97 with a 95% CI of 0.76-1.00 on the Belgian cohort. Unlike the original study, which covered naive and memory CD4+ and CD8+ populations, the Belgian study sequenced only CD4+CD45RO+ memory cells. Of under 200 previously reported CMV-associated TCRbeta sequences, around 67 appeared in the CD4+ memory repertoires, each in one to five individuals.

The cysteine opens and the phenylalanine closes a CDR3 of 17 amino acids. Only the CDR3 DNA is retained, 51 bases long and in frame from the first base. The germline V end is reduced by 1 base and the J end by 2 bases; junction bases left unmatched: 6. Taken from the germline V gene (reference sequence), the CDR1 and CDR2 loops are SEHNR and FQNEAQ. The clonotype originates from an adult in good health and CMV-seronegative. In this chain, TRBV7-9 is recombined with TRBJ2-3; 10 middle bases align to TRBD2. Source material: memory CD4+ T cells from blood. The CDR3 loop reads CASSLGSGGTYTDTQYF. In nucleotide form, the sequence is TGTGCCAGCAGCTTAGGTAGCGGGGGGACTTACACAGATACGCAGTATTTT.